This is a list of T cell receptor beta chains from one sample in a study of CD4+ T cells in melanoma. Produced via immunoSEQ multiplex PCR; TCRdb's table is partial and in-frame only. The data show roughly 3,800 clones, more than 50% seen once. Sample: cells from a culture (not recorded whether cultured in vitro). The receptors originated from a human donor with melanoma. CDR3s include the opening cysteine and the closing phenylalanine or tryptophan. Size is omitted from some rows. Given values are once, few, many or a class for expanded clones.

v_gene,abundance,j_gene,CDR3aa
TRBV10-3,NA,TRBJ1-2,CAISESPGSYGYTF
TRBV2,NA,TRBJ1-1,CASSEWGMNTEAFF
TRBV10-2,few,TRBJ2-1,CASSEGPDYNEQFF
TRBV7-9,NA,TRBJ2-2,CASNRDRDAGELFF
TRBV4-1,NA,TRBJ1-1,CASSLRQGEGWNTEAFF
TRBV27,once,TRBJ1-1,CASSPPGQMNTEAFF
TRBV4-3,once,TRBJ1-1,CASRQQVRGGMNTEAFF
TRBV28,few,TRBJ1-1,CASTFRVGTEAFF
TRBV2,few,TRBJ2-7,CASSEGRQGSTYEQYF
TRBV7-2,NA,TRBJ2-7,CASSPGASGGYEQYF
TRBV5-1,few,TRBJ2-7,CASSLEGQHSDEQYF
TRBV11-3,NA,TRBJ1-2,CASSLTGGNYGYTF
TRBV9,NA,TRBJ1-2,CASSGYRESNYGYTF
TRBV30,NA,TRBJ1-3,CAWSEGNSGNTIYF
TRBV4-3,NA,TRBJ2-7,CASSQAGTSGYEQYF
TRBV4-1,NA,TRBJ2-7,CASSRAGASYEQYF
TRBV7-8,NA,TRBJ2-7,CASSLDGQVGEQYF
TRBV15,NA,TRBJ2-2,CATSMGQDLINGELFF
TRBV5-1,once,TRBJ1-1,CASSLGHFTGAMNTEAFF
TRBV11-1,few,TRBJ1-2,CASSLTGGNYGYTF
TRBV9,few,TRBJ2-1,CASSVEGLAANEQFF
TRBV19,NA,TRBJ1-1,CASSIRKGTGLNTEAFF
TRBV19,NA,TRBJ1-1,CASSVQVNTEAFF
TRBV11-1,NA,TRBJ2-7,CASSLDRTTYRSYEQYF
TRBV19,NA,TRBJ2-7,CASSLRQGAHEQYF
TRBV27,large,TRBJ1-2,CASSFMGLGGYTF
TRBV5-1,NA,TRBJ1-2,CASSLGTYGYTF
TRBV4-1,NA,TRBJ2-7,CASSQDPGTGWGYF
TRBV4-2,NA,TRBJ1-1,CASSWKGVAEAFF
TRBV4-3,NA,TRBJ2-5,CASSGTGEREQYF
TRBV6-6,medium-sized,TRBJ1-3,CASSYPLSRSGNTIYF
TRBV4-1,few,TRBJ2-1,CASSQDFPGGLVEQFF
TRBV27,NA,TRBJ2-2,CASSKLRTAGLNTGELFF
TRBV27,NA,TRBJ1-5,CASSLYPGGSGSQPQHF
TRBV4-1,once,TRBJ2-7,CASSPRTGVGEQYF
TRBV10-1,once,TRBJ1-1,CASNLRTANTEAFF